Listed here is a single TCR beta chain. This clone was recorded once. Its target antigen remains unknown. Base qualities are not provided; no much larger clone lies one nucleotide away. Donors were healthy HIV-negative adults with no recently reported acute infections or vaccinations. All donors were Caucasian adults living in Nashville, Tennessee, USA. CD4+ T cells were enriched by magnetic negative selection, after which naive cells were positively selected on CD45RA and the negative fraction was taken as the memory subset. After blood collection by leukapheresis, PBMCs were isolated using Ficoll-Histopaque density gradient centrifugation and then cryopreserved in the vapor phase of liquid nitrogen. Analytical flow cytometry was used to check the purity and quantity of each magnetically sorted T cell population. Genomic DNA was isolated from every sorted fraction and measured by UV absorbance on a Nanodrop 2000c.

This sample is drawn from a study of shared clonotypes between healthy human individuals (dated by TCRdb to about 2020). Regarding the study in general: The cohort included three men and two women between 18 and 49 years of age. For each donor, CD4 naive and CD4 memory were each run on three plates, CD8 naive on two plates, and CD8 memory on one plate. To estimate repertoire size and how much clonotypes are shared between individuals, the study performed deep sequencing of blood TCR repertoires from about five healthy adults. Libraries were prepared and TCR repertoires were sequenced by different laboratories using diverse techniques, in order to increase sequencing depth and limit assay-specific biases. Between about 0.94 and 8.9 billion PBMCs per donor were obtained by leukapheresis. The paper's findings and limits, for the study overall: Based on pairwise subsampling, the degree of clonotype sharing among donors was expected to be affected by sequencing depth. Sharing across a handful of donors was observed for 5% to 6.5% of naive CD4, less than 4% of naive CD8, around 2.5% of memory CD4, and roughly 0.4% of memory CD8 clonotypes. The genetic and exposure-history diversity represented was limited by the small number of donors. Larger estimated clonotype richness was generally found for naive subsets than for memory subsets. Only blood was sampled, and tissue TCR repertoires likely differ from those in blood. Rarefaction of sorted-subset datasets indicated incomplete sequencing despite the large sequencing depth. Compared with non-shared clonotypes, the clonotypes found in all four sorted-subset donors had higher generation probabilities.

Using the deep immunoSEQ assay, TCR CDR3 regions were amplified from genomic DNA by multiplex PCR. Genomic DNA extracted from each cell subset was distributed evenly over all wells of several immunoSEQ 96-well plates, and each plate served as one replicate. For sorted subsets, around 200 ng genomic DNA, equal to some 30,000 T cell genomes, was loaded into each replicate PCR. Purified libraries were quantified with a Qubit 3.0 fluorometer, sized on a Bioanalyzer 2100, and re-quantified with the KAPA Library Quantification kit. Every immunoSEQ 96-well plate was sequenced on a separate single-read 150-cycle Illumina NextSeq 550 flow cell. The study's own analysis went as follows. Because the immunoSEQ output held only junctional sequences and lacked quality scores, the filtering could not match the filtering applied to full-length reads. To assign V/J genes and CDR3, sequences were annotated using PyIR, a Python wrapper for IgBLAST v1.9, with IMGT germline references. Reads were removed for weak V/J assignments (E-value above 1e-6), missing CDR3, stop codons, out-of-frame junctions, or ambiguous translated residues. V3J clonotypes were defined as sequences sharing the same inferred V gene, J gene, and CDR3 amino acid sequence. Percentage overlap between repertoires was calculated by dividing the number of shared unique clonotypes by the size of the smaller repertoire. Three approaches were used to assess repertoire richness: RTK rarefaction, the Chao1 estimator, and Recon v2.1 estimates of unobserved clonotypes. For all TCRbeta clonotypes obtained by the gDNA method from four donors, generation probabilities were computed with OLGA. TCRdb holds this immuneACCESS table with in-frame rearrangements only. Some clones are missing; in checked studies, unresolved V genes explain under half, and the rest has no known cause. V and J calls and clone size are as listed in that table; D and trimming were resolved from the DNA. The table for this sample lists roughly 500,000 clones; 95% to 97% of them were counted only once. The biggest ten clones account for about 0.064% of the sample.

The junction carries 21 bases between V and J, which are trimmed by 5 bases and 6 bases respectively. Looking up the germline V gene yields CDR1 SGHRS and CDR2 YFSETQ. The CDR3 sequence holds 15 residues, the cysteine and phenylalanine included. Only the CDR3 part of the read is kept: 45 bases, read in frame from the first base. Sequencing was performed on naive CD4+ T cells sorted from blood. The cell subset or site label, as the study defines it: CD45RA+ positively selected. This receptor was obtained from a woman in her twenties or thirties in good health. This receptor chain uses TRBV5-1 and TRBJ2-7; a tentative D match to TRBD2 spans 6 bases. For the CDR3, the sequence is CASRKLGGSLAEQYF. The DNA sequence follows: TGCGCCAGCAGAAAGCTTGGGGGGAGCCTGGCCGAGCAGTACTTC.